The 17 T cell receptor beta chains below were found in one sample sequenced in a study of shared clonotypes between healthy human individuals. The protocol was immunoSEQ multiplex PCR, while the TCRdb copy is restricted to in-frame clones and leaves out a portion. The sample lists about 2.4 million clones, approximately 93% occurring once. The specimen sequenced was naive CD4+ T cells from PBMCs. This sample's subset: CD45RA+ positively selected. These receptors were obtained from a man aged 18 to 35 in good health. Some clones in this sample may be carry-over from other donors' samples.

This chain uses TRBV27 with TRBJ2-7; 9 bases match TRBD2. Germline V gene data show CDR1 as MNHEY and CDR2 as SMNVEV (reference sequence). With 3 bases clipped from V and 5 bases from J, the junction kept 8 bases outside the gene matches. This CDR3 has 15 residues. The CDR3 here is CASSFERREGHEQYF. CDR3 DNA sequence: TGTGCCAGCAGTTTTGAAAGGCGGGAGGGCCACGAGCAGTACTTC.

The chain employs TRBV30 and TRBJ2-2; 9 bases are shared with TRBD2. CDR1 and CDR2 from the germline V gene are GTSNPN and SVGIG (reference sequence). This CDR3 comprises 15 residues. The junction had 4 bases not matched to a gene; V was cut back by 2 bases and J by 3 bases. In DNA, the CDR3 is TGTGCCTGGAGTTTGGGCGGGAGGGACACCGGGGAGCTGTTTTTT. This encodes CAWSLGGRDTGELFF.

V gene TRBV6-1 combines with J gene TRBJ2-3, with TRBD2 matching over 16 bases. Germline V lookup: CDR1 MNHNS, CDR2 SASEGT. The CDR3 totals 18 residues. V gave up 4 bases and J gave up 3 bases; unmatched junction bases: 7. CDR3 in DNA: TGTGCCAGCAGTGTGGGACTAGCGGGAGGGCCGGGGACAGATACGCAGTATTTT. It specifies CASSVGLAGGPGTDTQYF.

The chain is built from TRBV7-2 and TRBJ1-1, with D uncertain. The germline V and J ends were trimmed by 4 bases and 2 bases, with 8 bases remaining between them. Germline V CDR1 and CDR2: SGHTA, FQGNSA. This CDR3 is 13 amino acids long. CDR3 protein: CASSSRTNTEAFF. The CDR3 region has the DNA TGTGCCAGCAGCTCCCGGACCAACACTGAAGCTTTCTTT.

The genes are TRBV11-2 and TRBJ1-5, with D maybe TRBD1 (5 bases). The V and J ends lost 4 bases and 4 bases respectively, with 8 bases between them. CDR1 SGHAT and CDR2 FQNNGV come from the germline V gene. The CDR3 runs 13 residues. In nucleotides, the CDR3 is TGTGCCAGCAGCTCGGGACTGAATCAGCCCCAGCATTTT. Its translation is CASSSGLNQPQHF.

The DNA of the CDR3 is TGTGCCAGTATCACAGGCGCCAACACTGAAGCTTTCTTT. It yields the protein CASITGANTEAFF. The chain couples TRBV19 to TRBJ1-1, with D tentatively TRBD1 (5 bases). CDR3 size: 13 residues. CDR1 and CDR2 (germline): LNHDA, SQIVND (reference sequence). Trimming shortened V by 7 bases and J by 2 bases, and 11 bases separated the two germline ends.

This chain joins TRBV11-2 and TRBJ2-2; tentative D call: TRBD2 (6 bases). Trimming took 1 base from V and 0 from J, leaving 9 bases between them. Germline V gene lookup returns CDR1 SGHAT and CDR2 FQNNGV. The CDR3 length is 16 residues. The CDR3 bases are TGTGCCAGCAGCTTAGTTAGCGGTTCGAACACCGGGGAGCTGTTTTTT. It yields the protein CASSLVSGSNTGELFF.

The chain links TRBV6-5 to TRBJ2-3; 10 bases align to TRBD1. The germline V gene has CDR1 MNHEY and CDR2 SVGAGI. The CDR3 contains 14 residues. V lost 6 bases, J lost 3 bases, and 3 bases stayed unmatched. For the CDR3, the DNA is TGTGCCAGCAGCCGGACAGGGGGGACAGATACGCAGTATTTT. Translated, it gives CASSRTGGTDTQYF.

The J gene is TRBJ1-1, the V gene TRBV9; 7 bases match TRBD1. CDR1 and CDR2 (germline): SGDLS, YYNGEE. V was pared by 2 bases and J by 5 bases, with 6 bases of the junction left unmatched. CDR3 length: 14 amino acids. As DNA, the CDR3 is TGTGCCAGCAGCGTCGAGGGGGCCGTTACTGAAGCTTTCTTT. The encoded protein is CASSVEGAVTEAFF.

Written as DNA, the CDR3 is TGTGCCAGCAGCCAAGGGGGCATTCAGTACTTC. Amino acids: CASSQGGIQYF. The genes are TRBV4-2 and TRBJ2-4; unclear D gene. V lost 1 base, J lost 9 bases, and 4 bases lay in between. Germline V gene lookup returns CDR1 LGHNA and CDR2 YNFKEQ. The CDR3 loop spans 11 amino acids.

The chain employs TRBV5-1 and TRBJ2-5; 8 bases line up with TRBD2. J gave up 5 bases and V 3 bases, and 12 bases lay outside the gene matches. The CDR3 runs to 16 residues. The germline gives CDR1 SGHRS, CDR2 YFSETQ. CDR3 residues: CASSWTAGGTGETQYF. The CDR3 DNA reads as TGCGCCAGCAGCTGGACGGCGGGGGGTACAGGGGAGACCCAGTACTTC.

J is TRBJ2-7 and V is TRBV11-3, with 8 bases aligning to TRBD2. With 3 bases clipped from V and 2 bases from J, the junction kept 3 bases outside the gene matches. CDR1 SGHNT and CDR2 YENEEA come from the germline V gene. The CDR3 covers 14 residues. The CDR3 region has the DNA TGTGCCAGCAGCTTTAGCGGGAACACCTACGAGCAGTACTTC. Translating gives CASSFSGNTYEQYF.

In the case of this clone: Other DNA sequences in this specimen translate into the identical CDR3. V usage is TRBV4-2 and J usage is TRBJ1-4, with no clear D. Germline V gene sequence: CDR1 LGHNA, CDR2 YNFKEQ. V dropped 0 bases and J dropped 5 bases, with 7 bases sitting between them. This CDR3 region has 14 residues. CDR3 loop: CASSQDRRNEKLFF. The CDR3 bases are TGTGCCAGCAGCCAAGATAGGCGAAATGAAAAACTGTTTTTT.

The chain is built from TRBV2 and TRBJ1-3; 12 nucleotides match TRBD1. Germline V CDR1 and CDR2: SNHLY, FYNNEI. CDR3 length: 15 residues. V dropped 8 bases and J dropped 3; count of bases not matched to a gene: 5. In DNA, the CDR3 is TGTGCCAGCGGAGGGACAGGGGGCGTTGGAAACACCATATATTTT. It encodes CASGGTGGVGNTIYF.

This chain links TRBV30 with TRBJ2-3; possible D gene TRBD1, 5 bases. V gave up 3 bases and J gave up 6 bases, with 25 bases separating them. Germline CDR1 and CDR2: GTSNPN and SVGIG (reference sequence). The CDR3 totals 17 residues. In DNA, the CDR3 is TGTGCCTGGAGGGAAAAGTTTCGGCAGGGCCTCCGGGATACGCAGTATTTT. Amino acids: CAWREKFRQGLRDTQYF.

The V call is TRBV7-2, the J call TRBJ2-5; D possibly corresponds to TRBD1 (5 bases). This CDR3 region has 14 residues. Germline V CDR1 and CDR2: SGHTA, FQGNSA. V lost 1 base to trimming and J lost 3 bases, with 9 bases between them. In DNA, the CDR3 is TGTGCCAGCAGCTTAGGTCTCAGGGAAGAGACCCAGTACTTC. This gives the protein CASSLGLREETQYF.

The chain couples TRBV19 to TRBJ2-6, with TRBD2 as a possible D gene (5 bases). The CDR3 consists of 19 residues. Per germline, CDR1 LNHDA and CDR2 SQIVND (reference sequence). The V end was cut by 5 bases, the J end by 1 base, with 21 bases between. CDR3 in amino acids: CASSLSPAGRASGANVLTF. For the CDR3, the DNA is TGTGCCAGTAGTCTGAGTCCGGCGGGTAGGGCTTCTGGGGCCAACGTCCTGACTTTC.